Each of the 13 T cell receptor beta chains below was sequenced from the same sample in a study of post-analysis software for immune sequencing data. Study results and caveats: In patients, about 5 TRBV segments were more frequent than in controls, with TRBV5-6, TRBV5-1 and TRBV20-1 among them.

The TCR beta cDNA libraries carried unique molecular identifiers. Using its own MiXCR run on the PCR reads, TCRdb lists one record per CDR3 protein. The sample records hundreds of thousands of distinct CDR3 sequences, 25% to 30% being singletons. Which antigens these TCRs recognize remains unknown. Input material: blood. The receptors come from a girl aged 5-17 years with multiple sclerosis.

This clonotype has a handful of counts. This chain uses TRBV28 with TRBJ2-5; 8 positions match TRBD1. The end of the DNA fits TRBJ2-7 better, so the J call may be wrong. The CDR3 covers 14 residues. Germline-derived CDR1 and CDR2 are MDHEN and SYDVKM. CDR3 residues: CASVPAGQVYEQYF. The CDR3 DNA reads as TGTGCCAGCGTTCCTGCGGGACAGGTGTACGAGCAGTACTTC.

The table lists this clonotype with a few counts. The rearrangement links TRBV20-1 to TRBJ2-3; maybe TRBD2 (6 bases). This CDR3 comprises 12 residues. Deletions cut 7 bases from V and 4 bases from J, with 12 bases between. Germline lookup yields CDR1 DFQATT and CDR2 SNEGSKA (reference sequence). The CDR3 loop reads CSVGGVADTQYF. DNA for the CDR3: TGCAGTGTTGGAGGGGTGGCAGATACGCAGTATTTT.

This clonotype appeared a few times. CDR3 amino acids: CALMGGGNTEAFF. The DNA for the CDR3 is TGTGCCCTTATGGGGGGCGGTAACACTGAAGCTTTCTTT. The rearrangement joins TRBV12-3 or TRBV12-4 to TRBJ1-1, with D perhaps TRBD1 (6 bases). CDR3 size: 13 residues. Trimming cost V 11 bases and J 2 bases, with 15 bases left between them.

This clonotype was counted ten times or more. V gene TRBV4-3 combines with J gene TRBJ2-7; possibly TRBD1 for D (5 bases). V lost 0 bases to trimming and J lost 3 bases, with 9 bases between them. In germline, CDR1 is LGHNA, CDR2 YSLEER. The CDR3 spans 14 residues. The CDR3 DNA reads TGCGCCAGCAGCCAAGACAGGGTGGGCTACGAGCAGTACTTC. This sequence encodes CASSQDRVGYEQYF.

This clonotype has at least ten counts. This chain uses TRBV4-1 with TRBJ2-3; 8 nucleotides line up with TRBD2. V gave up 1 base and J gave up 6 bases; unmatched junction bases: 6. Germline CDR1 is MGHRA and CDR2 is YSYEKL. The CDR3 consists of 15 residues. The CDR3 coding sequence is TGCGCCAGCAGCCAAGGTGCCAGCGGGGGTGATACGCAGTATTTT. Translated, it gives CASSQGASGGDTQYF.

V gene TRBV10-3 combines with J gene TRBJ2-1; 8 nucleotides align to TRBD2. The junction had 7 bases not matched to a gene; V was cut back by 6 bases and J by 0 bases. CDR1 is ENHRY, CDR2 SYGVKD, per germline. This CDR3 spans 16 amino acids. CDR3 nucleotides: TGTGCCATCAGGAAAGCGGGGGAGAGCTCCTACAATGAGCAGTTCTTC. It codes for CAIRKAGESSYNEQFF.

This clonotype appeared many times. CDR3 DNA: TGCGCCAGCAGCTTTCACACGGAATCTAGCACAGATACGCAGTATTTT. Its protein is CASSFHTESSTDTQYF. This chain links TRBV5-1 with TRBJ2-3; no reliable D call. Trimming left V 2 bases short and J 0 bases short, with 13 bases between. Germline CDR1 and CDR2: SGHRS and YFSETQ. The CDR3 extends over 16 amino acids.

V gene TRBV3-1 combines with J gene TRBJ1-2; D is unclear. The length of the CDR3 is 14 residues. Trimming removed 0 bases at V and 7 bases at J, with 12 bases between. CDR1 and CDR2 (germline): LGHDT, YNNKEL (reference sequence). This CDR3 is CASSQDGGRLGYTF. CDR3 bases: TGTGCCAGCAGCCAAGATGGAGGGCGACTTGGCTACACCTTC.

The V and J genes are TRBV2 and TRBJ2-3; the D is unclear. Trimming took 8 bases from V and 4 from J, leaving 16 bases between them. Per the germline V gene, CDR1 is SNHLY and CDR2 is FYNNEI. CDR3 length: 14 residues. The CDR3 spells CASCTPYASDTQYF. CDR3 sequence (DNA): TGTGCCAGCTGCACCCCTTATGCGTCAGATACGCAGTATTTT. The whole variable domain, remainder taken from reference TRBV2 and TRBJ2-3, is EPEVTQTPSHQVTQMGQEVILRCVPISNHLYFYWYRQILGQKVEFLVSFYNNEISEKSEIFDDQFSVERPDGSNFTLKIRSTKLEDSAMYFCASCTPYASDTQYFGPGTRLTVL.

This clonotype has a count of ten or more. The chain combines TRBV29-1 with TRBJ2-7; tentatively, D is TRBD2 (5 bases). CDR1 and CDR2 (germline): SQVTM, ANQGSEA. CDR3 length equals 13 residues. The V end lost 7 bases, the J end lost 3 bases, and 16 bases lay between the germline ends. The CDR3 sequence: CSAFGGSVYEQYF. The CDR3 nucleotides are TGCAGCGCCTTCGGCGGGTCTGTCTACGAGCAGTACTTC.

The V call is TRBV5-5, the J call TRBJ2-2; D remains unclear. This CDR3 has 13 residues. With 6 bases removed from V and 6 bases from J, the gap between germline ends came to 12 bases. The germline V gene has CDR1 SGHKS and CDR2 YYEKEE (reference sequence). The CDR3 bases are TGTGCCAGCATTCCCTTTGGGGCCGGGGAGCTGTTTTTT. It specifies CASIPFGAGELFF.

This clonotype was observed a few times. The J gene is TRBJ1-2, the V gene TRBV14, with D hard to call. V lost 4 bases and J lost 0, with 12 bases in between. This CDR3 region has 15 residues. The germline gives CDR1 SGHDN, CDR2 FVKESK. Written as DNA, the CDR3 is TGTGCCAGCAGCCCTAGGGTGGGTTCTAACTATGGCTACACCTTC. As protein: CASSPRVGSNYGYTF.

The chain combines TRBV18 with TRBJ2-5; D might be TRBD1 or TRBD2, each matching 5 bases. The DNA end is more similar to TRBJ2-7, so the J call may be wrong. Germline CDR1 and CDR2: KGHSH and LQKENI. CDR3 size: 15 residues. CDR3 in amino acids: CASSRSGTEAYEQYF. The DNA for the CDR3 is TGTGCCAGCTCACGCTCCGGGACGGAGGCCTACGAGCAGTACTTC.